The text below deals with one T cell receptor (beta chain). Its antigen is undetermined. Additional DNA sequences in this sample encode the identical CDR3. This sample is drawn from a study of ipilimumab plus nivolumab after autologous stem cell transplantation. Study background: Median doses per patient: roughly 5 ipilimumab, seven to nine nivolumab. DLBCL patients had primary refractory or relapsed disease.

Trimming removed 3 bases from V and 7 bases from J; junction bases left unmatched: 3. The CDR3 loop spans 13 amino acids. In germline, CDR1 is SGHTA, CDR2 FQGTGA. Findings and caveats of the study: Authors suggest TCR repertoire, Treg phenotype and gut microbiota support further study.

TCRdb keeps only in-frame clones here, not all; method: immunoSEQ multiplex PCR. This sample yields 17,000 or so clones, of which 65% to 75% are seen a single time; roughly 20% belongs to the top ten. The clonotype originates from a male donor with diffuse large B-cell lymphoma. The chain carries TRBV7-3 and TRBJ2-1, with 7 bases lining up with TRBD1. The source was PBMCs, collected in a trial of ipilimumab plus nivolumab as post-transplant consolidation. The CDR3: CASSLGTENEQFF. In DNA, the CDR3 is TGTGCCAGCAGCTTGGGGACAGAAAATGAGCAGTTCTTC.